This T cell receptor (beta chain) was recorded in a study of blood T cell repertoires in COVID-19. CDR3 size: 15 residues. The germline CDR1 and CDR2 sequences are ENHRY and SYGVKD. The V and J ends lost 6 bases and 3 bases respectively, with 15 bases between them. Assay: immunoSEQ multiplex PCR; the TCRdb copy retains only in-frame clones and omits some. The sample contains approximately 270,000 clones, roughly nine tenths of which appear only once. The receptor was derived from a young man with active or convalescent COVID-19. Sequencing was done on a sample of peripheral blood. This chain links TRBV10-3 with TRBJ2-4; possible D gene TRBD1, 7 bases. DNA for the CDR3: TGTGCCATCAGCGCCAGGGGGGTGGGCAAAAACATTCAGTACTTC. Residues: CAISARGVGKNIQYF.